This note documents a single T cell receptor beta chain sequence. Its antigen is still unknown. At study entry, adolescents had tuberculin skin tests and IGRA screening. The data stem from a study of T cells in tuberculosis. The CDR3 is made up of 15 amino acids. Germline CDR1 is MDHEN and CDR2 is SYDVKM. Broader study findings: Smaller distances to GMM-specific TCRs suggested their expansion in active tuberculosis.

Sequencing used immunoSEQ multiplex PCR; TCRdb keeps in-frame clones, though not all of them. The data contain tens of thousands of clones, around 89% of them singletons. The sequenced sample consisted of PBMCs. The V and J genes are TRBV28 and TRBJ1-5, with D maybe TRBD1 (5 bases). This clonotype was obtained from a donor aged 10-29 years with latent tuberculosis or without tuberculosis infection. The CDR3 nucleotides read TGTACGACAAATATAGGAGGGACGGGATATCAGCCCCAGCATTTT. It is translated as CTTNIGGTGYQPQHF.